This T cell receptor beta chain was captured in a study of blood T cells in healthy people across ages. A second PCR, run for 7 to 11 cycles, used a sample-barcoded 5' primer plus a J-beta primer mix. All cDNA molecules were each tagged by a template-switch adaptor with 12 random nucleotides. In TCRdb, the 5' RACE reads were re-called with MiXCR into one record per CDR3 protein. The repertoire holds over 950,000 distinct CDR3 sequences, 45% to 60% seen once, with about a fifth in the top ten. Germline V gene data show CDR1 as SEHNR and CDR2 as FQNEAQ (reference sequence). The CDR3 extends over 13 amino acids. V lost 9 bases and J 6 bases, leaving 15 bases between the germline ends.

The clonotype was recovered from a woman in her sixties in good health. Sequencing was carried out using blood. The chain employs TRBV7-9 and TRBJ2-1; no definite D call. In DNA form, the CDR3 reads TGTGCCAGTACTCTAGGCCCTCTCAATGAGCAGTTCTTC. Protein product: CASTLGPLNEQFF.